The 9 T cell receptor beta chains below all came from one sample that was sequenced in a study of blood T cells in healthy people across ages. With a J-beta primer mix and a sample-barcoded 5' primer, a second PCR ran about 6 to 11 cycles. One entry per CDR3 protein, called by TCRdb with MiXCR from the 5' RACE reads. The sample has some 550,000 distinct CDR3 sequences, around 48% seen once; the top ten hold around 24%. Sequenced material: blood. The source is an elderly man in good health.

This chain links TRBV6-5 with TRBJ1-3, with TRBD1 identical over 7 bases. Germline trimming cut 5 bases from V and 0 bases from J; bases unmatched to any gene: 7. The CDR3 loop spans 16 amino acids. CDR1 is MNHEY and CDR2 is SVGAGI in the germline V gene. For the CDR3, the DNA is TGTGCCAGCAGTAGAATACACAGGGGCTCTGGAAACACCATATATTTT. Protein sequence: CASSRIHRGSGNTIYF.

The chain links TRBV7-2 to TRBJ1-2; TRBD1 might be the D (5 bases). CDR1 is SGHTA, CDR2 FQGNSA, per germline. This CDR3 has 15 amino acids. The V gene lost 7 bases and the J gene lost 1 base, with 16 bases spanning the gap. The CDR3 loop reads CASTSTAGSNYGYTF. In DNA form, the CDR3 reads TGTGCCAGCACCTCTACCGCAGGGAGTAACTATGGCTACACCTTC.

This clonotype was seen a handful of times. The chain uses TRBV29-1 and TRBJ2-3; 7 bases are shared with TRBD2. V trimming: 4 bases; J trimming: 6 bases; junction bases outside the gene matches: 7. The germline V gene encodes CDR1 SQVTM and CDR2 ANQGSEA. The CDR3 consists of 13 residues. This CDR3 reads CSVGFAGVDTQYF. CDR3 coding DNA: TGCAGCGTTGGATTCGCGGGAGTCGATACGCAGTATTTT.

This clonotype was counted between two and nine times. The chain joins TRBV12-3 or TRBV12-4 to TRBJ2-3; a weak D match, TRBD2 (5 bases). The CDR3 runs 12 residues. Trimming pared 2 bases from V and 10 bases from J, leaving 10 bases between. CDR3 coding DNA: TGTGCCAGCAGTTTAAGGTGGGGAGCGCAGTATTTT. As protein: CASSLRWGAQYF.

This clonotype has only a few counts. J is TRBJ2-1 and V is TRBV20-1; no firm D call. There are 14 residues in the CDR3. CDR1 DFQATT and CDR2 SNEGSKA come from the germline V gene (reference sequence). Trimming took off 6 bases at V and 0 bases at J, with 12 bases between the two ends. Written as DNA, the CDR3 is TGCAGTGCGTGCCCCGCAAGCTCCTACAATGAGCAGTTCTTC. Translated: CSACPASSYNEQFF.

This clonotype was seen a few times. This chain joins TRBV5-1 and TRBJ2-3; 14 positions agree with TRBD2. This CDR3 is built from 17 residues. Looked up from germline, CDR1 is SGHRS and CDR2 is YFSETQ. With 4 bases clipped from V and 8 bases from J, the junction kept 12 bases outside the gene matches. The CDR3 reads CASSDRLAGGPPGTQYF. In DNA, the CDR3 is TGCGCCAGCAGCGACCGACTAGCGGGAGGGCCCCCCGGTACGCAGTATTTT.

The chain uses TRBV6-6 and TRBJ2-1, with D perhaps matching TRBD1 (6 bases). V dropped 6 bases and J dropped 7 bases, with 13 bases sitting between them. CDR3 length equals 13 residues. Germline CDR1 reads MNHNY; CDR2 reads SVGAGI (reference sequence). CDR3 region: CASRPGQPNEQFF. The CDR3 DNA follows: TGTGCCAGCAGACCTGGACAGCCAAATGAGCAGTTCTTC.

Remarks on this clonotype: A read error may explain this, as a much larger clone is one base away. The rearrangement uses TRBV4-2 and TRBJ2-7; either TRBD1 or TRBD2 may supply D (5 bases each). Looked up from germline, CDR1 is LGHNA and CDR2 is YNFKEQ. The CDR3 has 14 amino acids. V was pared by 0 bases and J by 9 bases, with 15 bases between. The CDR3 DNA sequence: TGTGCCAGCAGCCAAGAGGGACCCGGCGGTGGGCAGTACTTC. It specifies CASSQEGPGGGQYF.

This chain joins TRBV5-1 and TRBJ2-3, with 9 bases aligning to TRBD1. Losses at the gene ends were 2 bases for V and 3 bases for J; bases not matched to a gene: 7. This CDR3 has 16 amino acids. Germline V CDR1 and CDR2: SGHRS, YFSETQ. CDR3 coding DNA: TGCGCCAGCAGCTTATCCTACGGACAGGGGACAGATACGCAGTATTTT. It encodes CASSLSYGQGTDTQYF.